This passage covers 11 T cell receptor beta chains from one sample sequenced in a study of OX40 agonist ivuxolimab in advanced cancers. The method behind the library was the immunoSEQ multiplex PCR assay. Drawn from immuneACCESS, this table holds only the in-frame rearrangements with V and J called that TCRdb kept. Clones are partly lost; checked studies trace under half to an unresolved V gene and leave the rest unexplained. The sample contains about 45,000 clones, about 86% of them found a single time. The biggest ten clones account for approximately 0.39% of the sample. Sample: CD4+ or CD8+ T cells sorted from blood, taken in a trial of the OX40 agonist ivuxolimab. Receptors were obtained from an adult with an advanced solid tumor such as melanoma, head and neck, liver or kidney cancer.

The CDR3 DNA sequence: TGTGCCAGCAGGGCGGGACTAGCGGGACACGAGCAGTTCTTC. Translated: CASRAGLAGHEQFF. The V and J genes are TRBV2 and TRBJ2-1; 13 nucleotides line up with TRBD2. The CDR3 runs to 14 residues. The germline V gene has CDR1 SNHLY and CDR2 FYNNEI. After removal of 6 bases from V and 10 bases from J, the junction contained 6 bases not matched to a gene.

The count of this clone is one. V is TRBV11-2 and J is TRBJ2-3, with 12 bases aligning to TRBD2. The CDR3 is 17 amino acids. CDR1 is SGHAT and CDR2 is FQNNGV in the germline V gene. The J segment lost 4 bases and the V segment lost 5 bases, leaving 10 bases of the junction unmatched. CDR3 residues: CASSLSRLAGEADTQYF. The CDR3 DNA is TGTGCCAGCAGCCTCTCCCGACTAGCGGGGGAGGCAGATACGCAGTATTTT.

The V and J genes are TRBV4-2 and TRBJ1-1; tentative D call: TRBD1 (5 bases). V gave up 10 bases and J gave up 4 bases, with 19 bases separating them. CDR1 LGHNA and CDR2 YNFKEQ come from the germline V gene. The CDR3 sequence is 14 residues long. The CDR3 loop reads CATSRDGGSTEAFF. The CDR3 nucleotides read TGTGCCACCTCCCGGGATGGGGGGAGCACTGAAGCTTTCTTT.

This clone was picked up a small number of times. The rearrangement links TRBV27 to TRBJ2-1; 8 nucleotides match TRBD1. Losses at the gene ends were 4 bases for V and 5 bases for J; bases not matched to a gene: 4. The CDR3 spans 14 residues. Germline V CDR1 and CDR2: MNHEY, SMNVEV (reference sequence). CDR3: CASSSGTGDNEQFF. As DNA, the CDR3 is TGTGCCAGCAGTTCCGGGACAGGAGACAATGAGCAGTTCTTC.

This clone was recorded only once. The CDR3 here is CASRVQGGVEAEAFF. CDR3 nucleotides: TGTGCCAGCAGAGTACAGGGTGGGGTGGAGGCTGAAGCTTTCTTT. The chain links TRBV6-5 to TRBJ1-1, with D possibly being TRBD1 (6 bases). CDR3 size: 15 residues. Germline V gives CDR1 MNHEY, CDR2 SVGAGI. V lost 6 bases and J 6 bases, leaving 20 bases between the germline ends.

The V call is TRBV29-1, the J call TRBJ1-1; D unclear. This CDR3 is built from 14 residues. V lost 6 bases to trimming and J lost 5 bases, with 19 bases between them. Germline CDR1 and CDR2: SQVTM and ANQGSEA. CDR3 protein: CSVVADPGRTEAFF. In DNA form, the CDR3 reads TGCAGCGTCGTCGCGGACCCCGGGAGAACTGAAGCTTTCTTT.

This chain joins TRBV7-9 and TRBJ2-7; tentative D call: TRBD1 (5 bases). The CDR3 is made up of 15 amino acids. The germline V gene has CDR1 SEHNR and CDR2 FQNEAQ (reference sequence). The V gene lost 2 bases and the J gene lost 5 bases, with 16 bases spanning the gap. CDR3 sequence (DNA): TGTGCCAGCAGCTTAATGGACACCCCTTGGGACGAGCAGTACTTC. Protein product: CASSLMDTPWDEQYF. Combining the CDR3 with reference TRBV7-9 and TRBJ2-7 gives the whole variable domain DTGVSQNPRHKITKRGQNVTFRCDPISEHNRLYWYRQTLGQGPEFLTYFQNEAQLEKSRLLSDRFSAERPKGSFSTLEIQRTEQGDSAMYLCASSLMDTPWDEQYFGPGTRLTVT.

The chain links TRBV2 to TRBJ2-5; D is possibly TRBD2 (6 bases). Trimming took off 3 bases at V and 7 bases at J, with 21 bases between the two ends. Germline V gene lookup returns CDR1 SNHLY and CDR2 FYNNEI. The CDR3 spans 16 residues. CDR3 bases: TGTGCCAGCAGTGATGAAGCCGGGACGTCCGGGGGGACCCAGTACTTC. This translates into CASSDEAGTSGGTQYF.

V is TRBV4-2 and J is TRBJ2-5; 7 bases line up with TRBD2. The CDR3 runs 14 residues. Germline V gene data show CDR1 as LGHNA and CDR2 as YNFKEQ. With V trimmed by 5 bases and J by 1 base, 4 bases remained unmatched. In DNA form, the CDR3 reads TGTGCCAGCAGCAAGAGCGGGGTCCAAGAGACCCAGTACTTC. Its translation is CASSKSGVQETQYF.

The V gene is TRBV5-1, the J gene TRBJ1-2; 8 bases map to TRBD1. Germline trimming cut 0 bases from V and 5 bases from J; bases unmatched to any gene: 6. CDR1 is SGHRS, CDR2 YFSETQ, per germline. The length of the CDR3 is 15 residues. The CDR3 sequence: CASSLEGDRRYGYTF. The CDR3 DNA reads TGCGCCAGCAGCTTGGAGGGGGACAGGAGGTATGGCTACACCTTC.

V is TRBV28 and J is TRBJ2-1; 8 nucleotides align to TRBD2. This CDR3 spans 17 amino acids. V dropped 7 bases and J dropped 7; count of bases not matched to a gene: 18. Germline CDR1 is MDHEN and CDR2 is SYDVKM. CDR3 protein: CASTTVGGLAYHNEQFF. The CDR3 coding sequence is TGTGCCAGCACCACCGTGGGAGGACTAGCATACCATAATGAGCAGTTCTTC.